This TCR beta chain was recorded in a study of blood T cells in healthy people across ages. The ends were cut back, 7 bases at V and 3 bases at J, with 16 bases in the middle. CDR1 is MNHNS and CDR2 is SASEGT in the germline V gene. The CDR3 runs to 15 residues. Together with a sample-barcoded 5' primer, a J-beta primer mix was included in a second PCR lasting 7 to 11 cycles. TCRdb passed the 5' RACE reads through MiXCR, listing each CDR3 protein once. The repertoire holds just over 800,000 distinct CDR3 sequences, with 55% to 65% as singletons. The chain uses TRBV6-1 and TRBJ1-5; D is possibly TRBD1 (6 bases). The sequenced sample was blood. The source of this sequence is a man aged 25-40 years in good health. The CDR3 DNA reads TGTGCCAGCATCTCAGGGGAAATCATCAATCAGCCCCAGCATTTT. Protein sequence: CASISGEIINQPQHF.